This T cell receptor (beta chain) comes out of a study of technical replicates of blood from a handful of donors. The repertoire was sequenced with immunoSEQ multiplex PCR; TCRdb's copy has only in-frame clones and lacks some. The table lists over 50,000 clones, less than 98% of them singletons. The CDR3 has 16 residues. Germline CDR1 and CDR2: LGHNA and YNFKEQ. V shed 2 bases and J 5 bases; nucleotides not matched to a gene: 4. The sequence derives from a human donor in good health. The specimen was T cells isolated from PBMCs. The chain links TRBV4-2 to TRBJ2-3, with TRBD2 matching over 13 bases. The CDR3 protein is CASSQQTSGGLDTQYF. The CDR3 bases are TGTGCCAGCAGCCAACAGACTAGCGGGGGGTTAGATACGCAGTATTTT.